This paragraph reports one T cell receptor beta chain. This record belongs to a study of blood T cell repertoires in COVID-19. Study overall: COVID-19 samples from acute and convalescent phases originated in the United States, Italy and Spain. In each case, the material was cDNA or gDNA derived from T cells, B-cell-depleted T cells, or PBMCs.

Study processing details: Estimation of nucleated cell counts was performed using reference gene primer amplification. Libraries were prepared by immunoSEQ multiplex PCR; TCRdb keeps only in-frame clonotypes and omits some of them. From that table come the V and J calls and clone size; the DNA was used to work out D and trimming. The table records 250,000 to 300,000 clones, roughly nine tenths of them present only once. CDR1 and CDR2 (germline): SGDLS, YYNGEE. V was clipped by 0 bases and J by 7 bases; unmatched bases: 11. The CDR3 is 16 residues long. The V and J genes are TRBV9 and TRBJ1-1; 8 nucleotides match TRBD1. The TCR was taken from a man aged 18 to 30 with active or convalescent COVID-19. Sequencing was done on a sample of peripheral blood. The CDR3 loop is CASSVGTGGPSIEAFF. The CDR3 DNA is TGTGCCAGCAGCGTAGGTACAGGGGGGCCCTCCATTGAAGCTTTCTTT.